The clone carrying this T cell receptor gamma chain is classed as large. Its antigen is unknown. The sample comes from a study of gamma delta lymphoproliferative disorders and STAT genes. Turning to the study itself: At least 50 ng of genomic DNA went into each LymphoTrack Dx TCRG Assay library. Study conclusions and caveats: Nearly all major patient gamma and delta clonotypes were public. Control T cells likely spanned varied maturation stages, whereas leukemic cells were skewed toward terminal effectors.

This CDR3 is 14 amino acids long. The J segment lost 6 bases and the V segment lost 8 bases, leaving 10 bases of the junction unmatched. Genomic DNA from isolated PBMCs served as the sequencing template. TCRdb made new clone calls on the multiplex PCR reads using CATT. The repertoire holds roughly 1,300 gamma-chain clones, with approximately 11% as singletons. The chain carries TRGV10 and TRGJP1. The J gene, missing from TCRdb, was assigned here through DNA to germline matching. TRGV10 is noted as an ORF with a role that remains uncertain. The TCR was taken from a human donor in good health. Source material: blood. DNA for the CDR3: TGTGCTGCGTGGGATAGGTCCGCTGGTTGGTTCAAGATATTT. It translates to CAAWDRSAGWFKIF.